This T cell receptor beta chain was documented in a study of a mutant IDH1 vaccine in newly diagnosed glioma (dated by TCRdb to about 2021). Looking at the study overall: Of the 25 to 35 patients who were treated, about 62% were male and around 40% were female, and the mean age was around 40 years. Prior to enrollment, patients had been given standard therapy consisting of radiotherapy alone, temozolomide alone, or radiochemotherapy with temozolomide, with the combination given to most patients. Peripheral blood was drawn at six visits: V03 (baseline), V05, V07, V10, V12 and V13. For exploratory analyses, about 25 treated patients had longitudinal TCRB deep sequencing done wherever samples were available.

Worth noting for this clone: Its cognate antigen has yet to be identified. No quality values exist for individual bases; no much larger clone is one base distant.

Beyond this particular receptor, the publication reports: Selection of PBMC samples for TCRB deep sequencing was based on availability. Immune responses induced by the vaccine were seen in roughly 92% of patients across multiple MHC alleles. The authors stated that sample limitations prevented analyses of patient blood samples from being reproduced. No apparent relationship was observed between pseudoprogression and alterations in the top peripheral T cell clonotypes detected by TCRB sequencing.

Relative to germline, V is missing 4 bases and J is missing 7 bases, with 5 bases of the junction outside any gene match. Counted from cysteine to phenylalanine, this CDR3 has 14 amino acids. Of all the DNA, just the CDR3 is kept, 42 bases in frame from base 1. As encoded in the germline V gene (reference sequence), CDR1 is SGHKS while CDR2 is YYEKEE. The time point label, as the study defines it: baseline, week 1 (first vaccination visit). What this sample's treatment or condition label stands for: pre-vaccination baseline after standard-of-care therapy. All donors had newly diagnosed IDH1-mutant astrocytomas of WHO grade 3 or 4 that showed loss of nuclear ATRX. The samples were drawn from NOA16, a multicentre, single-arm, open-label phase I trial in Germany that tested a mutant IDH1 peptide vaccine in humans for the first time. Blood drawn at visit V03 was used as the baseline sample for immunogenicity testing. Genomic DNA for TCRB sequencing was extracted from EDTA blood using the DNeasy Blood and Tissue Kit.

The library came from the immunoSEQ multiplex PCR assay. Following the manufacturer's protocol, the hsTCRB Kit was used to amplify rearranged TCR beta chain sequences. Sequencing of TCRB libraries was carried out on an Illumina MiSeq. The original pipeline was this. The proprietary platform of the kit vendor was used for demultiplexing, trimming and gene mapping. Drawn from immuneACCESS, this table holds only the in-frame rearrangements with V and J called that TCRdb kept. Clones are partly lost; checked studies trace under half to an unresolved V gene and leave the rest unexplained. For V, J and clone size, that table is used; D and trimming come from the DNA. The sample table lists 65,000 to 70,000 clones, about 83% of them with a count of one. The ten largest clones represent approximately 4.3% of the sample.

This clonotype was obtained from a woman aged 18-29 years with glioma. Some clones in this sample may be carry-over from other donors' samples. Sequenced here: peripheral blood mononuclear cells (PBMCs), sampled from a glioma patient treated with radiotherapy, temozolomide or both. The V gene is TRBV5-5 and the J gene is TRBJ2-2; the junction holds 9 bases that match TRBD1. DNA sequence: TGTGCCAGCAGCATAACAGGGGGCATCGGGGAGCTGTTTTTT. This codes for CASSITGGIGELFF. Where the CDR3 stops, the reference TRBV5-5 and TRBJ2-2 genes take over; the full variable domain is DAGVTQSPTHLIKTRGQQVTLRCSPISGHKSVSWYQQVLGQGPQFIFQYYEKEERGRGNFPDRFSARQFPNYSSELNVNALLLGDSALYLCASSITGGIGELFFGEGSRLTVL.